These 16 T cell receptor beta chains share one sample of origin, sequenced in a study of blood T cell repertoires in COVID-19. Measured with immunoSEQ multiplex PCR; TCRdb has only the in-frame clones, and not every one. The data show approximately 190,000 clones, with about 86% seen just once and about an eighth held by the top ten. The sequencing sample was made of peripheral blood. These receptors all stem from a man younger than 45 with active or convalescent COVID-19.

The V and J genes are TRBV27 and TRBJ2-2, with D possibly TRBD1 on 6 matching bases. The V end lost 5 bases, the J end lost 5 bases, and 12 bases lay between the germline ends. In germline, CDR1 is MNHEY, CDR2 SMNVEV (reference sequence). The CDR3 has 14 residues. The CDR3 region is CASSPRQVTGELFF. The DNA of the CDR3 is TGTGCCAGCAGTCCGCGACAGGTAACCGGGGAGCTGTTTTTT.

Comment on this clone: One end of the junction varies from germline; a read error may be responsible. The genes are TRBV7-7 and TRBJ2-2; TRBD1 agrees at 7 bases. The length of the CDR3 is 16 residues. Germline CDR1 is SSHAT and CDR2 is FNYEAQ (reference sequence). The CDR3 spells CASSLGQAPNTGELFF. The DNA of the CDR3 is TGTGCTAGCAGCTTAGGACAGGCACCGAACACCGGGGAGCTGTTTTTT.

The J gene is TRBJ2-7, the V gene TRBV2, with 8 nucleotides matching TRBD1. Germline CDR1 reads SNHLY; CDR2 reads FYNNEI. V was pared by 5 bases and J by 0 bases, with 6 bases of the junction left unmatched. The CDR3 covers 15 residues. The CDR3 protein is CASSRGQGVSYEQYF. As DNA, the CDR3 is TGTGCCAGCAGTCGAGGACAGGGAGTCTCCTACGAGCAGTACTTC.

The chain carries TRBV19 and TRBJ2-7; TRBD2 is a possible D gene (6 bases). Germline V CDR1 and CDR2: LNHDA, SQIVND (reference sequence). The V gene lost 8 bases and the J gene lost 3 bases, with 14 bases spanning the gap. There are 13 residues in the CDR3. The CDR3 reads CASSRGWSYEQYF. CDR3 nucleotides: TGTGCCAGTTCCCGGGGGTGGAGCTACGAGCAGTACTTC.

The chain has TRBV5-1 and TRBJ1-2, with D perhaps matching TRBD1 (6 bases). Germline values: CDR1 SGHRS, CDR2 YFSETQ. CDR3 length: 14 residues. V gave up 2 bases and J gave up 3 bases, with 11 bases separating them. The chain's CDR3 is CASSFLGADYGYTF. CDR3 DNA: TGCGCCAGCAGCTTTCTGGGGGCGGACTATGGCTACACCTTC.

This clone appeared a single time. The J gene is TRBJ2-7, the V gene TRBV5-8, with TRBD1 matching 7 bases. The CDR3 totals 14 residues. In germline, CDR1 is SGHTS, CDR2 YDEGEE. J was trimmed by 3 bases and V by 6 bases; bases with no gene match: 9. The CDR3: CASTRTGGSYEQYV. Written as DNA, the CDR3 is TGTGCCAGCACCCGGACAGGAGGTAGCTACGAGCAGTACGTC.

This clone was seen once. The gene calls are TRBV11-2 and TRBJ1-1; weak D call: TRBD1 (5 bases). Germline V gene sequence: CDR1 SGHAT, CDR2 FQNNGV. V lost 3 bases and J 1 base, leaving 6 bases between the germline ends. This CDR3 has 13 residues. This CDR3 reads CASSFQGNTEAFF. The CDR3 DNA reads TGTGCCAGCAGCTTTCAGGGGAACACTGAAGCTTTCTTT.

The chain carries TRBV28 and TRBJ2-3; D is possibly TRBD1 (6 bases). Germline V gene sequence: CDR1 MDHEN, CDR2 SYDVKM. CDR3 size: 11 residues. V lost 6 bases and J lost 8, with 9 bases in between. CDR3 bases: TGTGCCAGCAGCTTACAGGGTACGCAGTATTTT. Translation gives CASSLQGTQYF.

The CDR3 nucleotides are TGTGCCAGCAGCTTTACAGGGGACCCCTACGAGCAGTACTTC. Translation: CASSFTGDPYEQYF. The chain joins TRBV6-2 or TRBV6-3 to TRBJ2-7; the match to TRBD1 covers 7 bases. Germline V gene lookup returns CDR1 MNHEY and CDR2 SVGEGT. The CDR3 has 14 residues. With V trimmed by 6 bases and J by 2 bases, 7 bases remained unmatched.

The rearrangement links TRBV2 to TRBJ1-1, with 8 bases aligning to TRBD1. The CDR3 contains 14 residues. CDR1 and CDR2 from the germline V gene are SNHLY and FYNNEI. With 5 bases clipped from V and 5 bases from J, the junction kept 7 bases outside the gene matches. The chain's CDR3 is CASSLGQGATEAFF. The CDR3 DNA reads TGTGCCAGCAGTCTCGGGCAGGGGGCAACTGAAGCTTTCTTT.

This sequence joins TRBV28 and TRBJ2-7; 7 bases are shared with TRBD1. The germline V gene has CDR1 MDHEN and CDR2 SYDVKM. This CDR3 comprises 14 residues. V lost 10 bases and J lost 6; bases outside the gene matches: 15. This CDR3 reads CATTLSDRLGEQYF. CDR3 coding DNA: TGTGCCACCACCCTTTCGGACAGGTTGGGCGAGCAGTACTTC.

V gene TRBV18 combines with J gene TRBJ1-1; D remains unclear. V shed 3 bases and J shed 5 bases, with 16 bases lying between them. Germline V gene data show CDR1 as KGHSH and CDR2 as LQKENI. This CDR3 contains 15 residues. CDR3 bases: TGTGCCAGCTCACCGCGGTGGCACGCTGAAACTGAAGCTTTCTTT. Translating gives CASSPRWHAETEAFF.

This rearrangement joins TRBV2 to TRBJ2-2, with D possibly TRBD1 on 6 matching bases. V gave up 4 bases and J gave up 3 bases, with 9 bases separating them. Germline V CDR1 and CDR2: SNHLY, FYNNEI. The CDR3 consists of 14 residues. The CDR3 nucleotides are TGTGCCAGCAGTGGAGACAGGTACACCGGGGAGCTGTTTTTT. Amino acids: CASSGDRYTGELFF.

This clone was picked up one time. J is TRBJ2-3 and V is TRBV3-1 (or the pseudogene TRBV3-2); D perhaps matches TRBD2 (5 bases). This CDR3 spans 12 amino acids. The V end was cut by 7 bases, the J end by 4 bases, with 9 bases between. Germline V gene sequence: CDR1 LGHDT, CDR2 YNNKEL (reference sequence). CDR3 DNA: TGTGCCAGCACCCCGGGGTCAGATACGCAGTATTTT. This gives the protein CASTPGSDTQYF.

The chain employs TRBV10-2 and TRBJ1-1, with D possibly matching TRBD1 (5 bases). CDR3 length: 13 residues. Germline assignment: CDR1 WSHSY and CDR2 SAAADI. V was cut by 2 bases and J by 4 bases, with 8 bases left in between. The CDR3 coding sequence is TGCGCCAGCAGTGAGCAGGGTGGCACTGAAGCTTTCTTT. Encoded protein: CASSEQGGTEAFF.

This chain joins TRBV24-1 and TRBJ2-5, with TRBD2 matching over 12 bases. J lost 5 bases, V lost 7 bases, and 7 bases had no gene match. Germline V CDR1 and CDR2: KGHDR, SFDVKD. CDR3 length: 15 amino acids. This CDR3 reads CATSSLAGGRETQYF. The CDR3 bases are TGTGCCACCAGCTCTCTAGCGGGGGGGCGCGAGACCCAGTACTTC.